This T cell receptor beta chain was profiled in a study of T cell repertoires in cytomegalovirus infection. TCRdb ran MiXCR on the reads and lists one entry per CDR3 protein. The profile shows 350,000 to 550,000 distinct CDR3 sequences, about a third of them singletons. Germline CDR1 MNHNY, CDR2 SVGAGI (reference sequence). The J segment lost 7 bases and the V segment lost 1 base, leaving 8 bases of the junction unmatched. The CDR3 is 18 amino acids. Sequencing was done on a sample of PBMCs. This TCR came from a human donor in good health (CMV status not recorded). Some clones in this sample may be carry-over from other donors' samples. The chain joins TRBV6-6 to TRBJ2-1; 15 nucleotides line up with TRBD2. CDR3 region: CASSYFRTSGGAVNEQFF. As DNA, the CDR3 is TGTGCCAGCAGTTACTTTCGGACTAGCGGGGGGGCGGTAAATGAGCAGTTCTTC.